This T cell receptor beta chain was retrieved from a study of T-cell reconstitution after alpha-beta-depleted transplantation in children. V was cut by 2 bases and J by 5 bases, with 13 bases left in between. The germline CDR1 and CDR2 sequences are SGHRS and YFSETQ. The CDR3 contains 14 residues. General study points: At the one-year point after transplant, T-cell counts and TCRbeta diversity were found to come mostly from T cells that had been newly produced. Surviving recipient cells, namely T cells and thymic progenitors, were the source of high day-60 TCRbeta diversity in some patients. Expanded graft clones, several hundred of them, were reportedly the source of alpha-beta T cells about two months after transplant.

This clonotype has at least ten counts. Antigen specificity is unknown. Unique molecular identifiers were incorporated into the prepared TCRbeta library. A single record per CDR3 protein comes from TCRdb applying MiXCR to the PCR reads. Seen here are about 870,000 distinct CDR3 sequences, around 15% observed once, and the top ten hold just under 5%. V usage is TRBV5-1 and J usage is TRBJ1-1; TRBD1 might be the D (5 bases). The receptor's source is a male patient under 18 who had a stem cell transplant for acute lymphoblastic leukemia, so the T cells may come from the graft donor. Sequences were derived from PBMCs, mostly from graft donor cells, sampled 360 days after TCRalphabeta/CD19-depleted stem cell transplant. This CDR3 is CASSFANQGTEAFF. The DNA of the CDR3 is TGCGCCAGCAGCTTCGCCAACCAGGGAACTGAAGCTTTCTTT.